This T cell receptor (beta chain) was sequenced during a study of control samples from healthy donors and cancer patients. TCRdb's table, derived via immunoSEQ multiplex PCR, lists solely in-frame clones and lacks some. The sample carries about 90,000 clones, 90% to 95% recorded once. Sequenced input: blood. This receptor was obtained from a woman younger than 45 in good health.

The CDR3 loop is CASSEEVAITDTQYF. CDR3 DNA sequence: TGTGCCAGCAGTGAAGAGGTTGCAATCACAGATACGCAGTATTTT. V and J are TRBV6-1 and TRBJ2-3, with D unresolved. CDR1 MNHNS and CDR2 SASEGT come from the germline V gene. The CDR3 is 15 residues long. V lost 1 base, J lost 2 bases, and 10 bases lay in between.